This T cell receptor (beta chain) originates from a study of T cells in Graves' hyperthyroidism and ophthalmopathy. RNA transcripts provided the source from which TCR beta CDR3 regions were amplified. Carried out on the TCR CDR3, a first-round RT-PCR used the HTBI primer set. TCRdb fed the multiplex PCR reads into MiXCR, producing one record per CDR3 protein. Of hundreds of thousands of distinct CDR3 sequences in the sample, roughly 15% were seen once. The CDR3 is 17 residues long. The junction had 14 bases not matched to a gene; V was cut back by 3 bases and J by 6 bases. In the case of this clonotype: Its antigen remains unidentified.

Findings of the study overall: Ophthalmopathy got predicted by the model a median roughly six months before its onset.

PBMCs stemmed from around 9.3 ml fresh peripheral blood. The chain carries TRBV12-3 or TRBV12-4 and TRBJ2-7; the match to TRBD2 covers 10 bases. The sequence derives from a woman in her 40s with Graves' ophthalmopathy. Specimen: blood. The DNA for the CDR3 is TGTGCCAGCAGTTTTCGCGGTCGGAGCGGGAGGGGAGGCGAGCAGTACTTC. Protein sequence: CASSFRGRSGRGGEQYF.